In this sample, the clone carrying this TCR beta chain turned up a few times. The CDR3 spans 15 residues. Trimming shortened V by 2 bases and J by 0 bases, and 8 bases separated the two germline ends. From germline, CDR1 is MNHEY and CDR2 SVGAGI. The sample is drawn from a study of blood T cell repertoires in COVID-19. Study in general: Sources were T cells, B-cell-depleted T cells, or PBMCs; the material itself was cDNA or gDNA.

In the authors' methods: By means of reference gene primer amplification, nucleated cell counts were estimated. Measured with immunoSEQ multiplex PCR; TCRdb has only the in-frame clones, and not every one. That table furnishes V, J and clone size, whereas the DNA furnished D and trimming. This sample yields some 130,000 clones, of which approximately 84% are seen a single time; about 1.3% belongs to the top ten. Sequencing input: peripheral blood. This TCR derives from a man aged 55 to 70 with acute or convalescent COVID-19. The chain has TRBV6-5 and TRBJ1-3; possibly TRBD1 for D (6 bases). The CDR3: CASSYATGSGNTIYF. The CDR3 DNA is TGTGCCAGCAGTTACGCGACAGGCTCTGGAAACACCATATATTTT.